The clone carrying this TCR beta chain was detected only a few times. No antigen is known for it. Ahead of thyroid surgery, no patient had received treatment of any kind. The sample comes from a study of metastatic and nonmetastatic thyroid tumors. Germline V gene data show CDR1 as MNHEY and CDR2 as SMNVEV (reference sequence). V was pared by 4 bases and J by 0 bases, with 12 bases between. The CDR3 totals 15 residues. Whole-study findings and limits: Compared with benign nodules, malignant thyroid tumors were reported to have significantly higher TCR beta diversity in both blood and tumor.

In the authors' methods: The distant-metastasis classifier for papillary thyroid cancer was built from CDR3 differences across clinicopathological groups. From the PCR reads, TCRdb re-called clones with MiXCR. These V and J calls rely on TCRdb rather than the paper's analysis. The repertoire holds about 52,000 clones, with more than 15% as singletons. This sequence originates from a female donor with papillary thyroid cancer or a benign thyroid nodule (not recorded which). Some clones in this sample may be carry-over from other donors' samples. The source material was blood. The genes are TRBV27 and TRBJ2-5, with D unclear. Here the CDR3 reads CASSSMTAYQETQYF. CDR3 nucleotides: TGTGCCAGCAGTTCGATGACGGCTTACCAAGAGACCCAGTACTTC.